This T cell receptor beta chain emerged from a study of cytomegalovirus exposure and HLA in healthy donors (dated by TCRdb to 2017 to 2019). Study-wide context: According to an earlier analysis of 550 to 750 of the donors, about 179 million T cells yielded over 90 million unique TCR beta sequences and about 300 Gb of sequence data. Roughly 300 gigabases of sequencing data and some 85 million unique TCR sequences were included in an early release covering under 650 HLA-typed donors. Of the approximately 400 genotyped donors, less than 90% were placed in the genetic ancestry cluster associated with self-reported Caucasian donors. The study aimed to test whether cataloging public T cell receptors could reveal signatures of past pathogen exposure. The study used immunosequencing to profile the T cell repertoires of about 670 subjects and linked those repertoires to cytomegalovirus serostatus. A separate validation cohort of roughly 130 different subjects was used in addition to the roughly 620-subject first cohort. High-throughput TCR immunosequencing, statistical association of individual TCRs with disease status, and machine learning were combined to predict cytomegalovirus infection status. In a later analysis, previously published TCR beta repertoires from 550 to 700 donors were re-analyzed and high-resolution HLA genotyping was added so that TCR occurrence patterns could be studied. Rather than drawing on any new phenotypic data, the later analysis identified candidate immune exposures from TCR beta sequences and the way those sequences occurred across donors. To decide whether each TCR beta V gene segment behaved as functional or pseudogenic, an earlier analysis of nearly 600 of the donors relied on high-throughput TCR beta sequencing. Donor age, sex, ethnicity and CMV serostatus were collected together with the repertoire data. Genome-wide SNP genotypes for about 65% of the roughly 700 donors were used in a later genetic analysis, which treated that subset as a discovery cohort. All discovery cohort repertoires had been generated on a single sequencing platform. Class I and class II HLA loci were covered by the typing at four-digit resolution. Typing coverage differed by locus: A, B, C, DRB1 and DQB1 were typed in roughly 629-640 donors, DQA1 in about 550, DPA1 in nearly 610, and DPB1 in 450 to 490. A handful of DR-DQ haplotypes were handled as single units for association and clustering because linkage in the cohort was strong. On average, roughly 250,000 unique TCR beta nucleotide sequences were sequenced per donor among a few hundred genotyped donors of the cohort, with roughly 18% of those sequences being non-productive. Summary of the overall study and its limitations: Some 15 rarely observed V segments, including chromosome 9 orphons, were excluded from the earlier analysis of several hundred of the donors because counts were too low. According to a later analysis, TCR association rates differed among HLA loci, with DRB1 alleles showing the most associated TCRs and HLA-C alleles showing the fewest. In both the original and validation cohorts, the classifier was reported to diagnose cytomegalovirus status with high specificity and sensitivity. Because HLA typing was missing for some donors at each locus, association tests included only the typed subset. A later analysis associated roughly 17,000 TCR beta sequences with specific HLA alleles at a false discovery rate of 0.05. Some IMGT-functional V segments, including TRBV6-2 and TRBV6-3, could not be told apart with the 87-base-pair reads, so those segments were excluded. A further reported finding was that TCR beta sequences accurately predicted the HLA-A and HLA-B alleles for most subjects in the first cohort. Most TCR sequences were seen in very few donors, while some public TCRs were found in many individuals. The authors suggested that the approach could potentially be generalized to other disease states and immunological phenotypes. Three of the identified cytomegalovirus-associated TCR beta chains were confirmed in vitro to be specific for cytomegalovirus antigens. The only immune exposure information available for the cohort was CMV serostatus. Compared with the approximately 720-donor mean, donors in an Asian-associated ancestry cluster had fewer N-insertions in productive TCRs, according to a later genetic analysis. V-gene and J-gene trimming of TCR beta chains was associated with a missense DCLRE1C variant in a later genetic analysis, and the association was replicated in an independent cohort. A later analysis found that HLA-associated TCR beta chains were more clonally expanded and had lower generation probabilities than equally common non-associated chains. The sequencing pipeline was judged likely to have produced a cluster of highly shared sequence variants as a technical artifact. When HLA alleles, especially DR and DQ, strongly co-occurred, attributing TCR associations to individual alleles was difficult. In the study, around 150 TCR beta chains were listed as associated with cytomegalovirus. A later analysis reported that several top co-occurrence clusters appeared linked to parvovirus B19, influenza, CMV and Epstein-Barr virus. Only TCR beta chains were sequenced in this cohort, and the absence of alpha or paired-chain data limited detectable features. Correlated functional status among segregating V segments might be attributable to linkage disequilibrium, but an unknown experimental factor could not be ruled out. Broadly in line with IMGT annotations, most TCR beta V segments showed up in productive rearrangements about 87% or about 30% of the time in an earlier analysis of around 550 of the donors. Presence/absence analyses assumed roughly uniform sequencing depth across donors, an assumption that may not hold. Most CMV-associated TCR beta chains appeared to be HLA-restricted in a later analysis, and the HLA associations seemed to be driven largely by CMV exposure.

Compared with germline, V lacks 3 bases and J lacks 2 bases; bases without a gene match: 8. The CDR3 holds 17 amino acids from the cysteine to the phenylalanine. CDR3 DNA only is kept here, 51 bases in frame from base 1. According to the germline V gene, CDR1 reads MNHNS and CDR2 reads SASEGT. Library preparation employed the immunoSEQ multiplex PCR assay. A mixture of 60 forward primers for TCR Vbeta segments and 13 reverse primers for TCR Jbeta segments was used in the multiplex PCR. The CDR3 region of rearranged TCR beta genes was amplified from genomic DNA with a multiplex PCR assay. The amplified TCR beta libraries were sequenced on the Illumina HiSeq System as 87-base-pair reads. The study's processing was this. A later analysis counted approximately 74 million unique TCR beta chains across the 650 to 700 repertoires, and 10 million to 11 million of these chains were shared by at least two donors. Raw reads were error-corrected and collapsed into unique sequences with a nearest-neighbor algorithm that merged closely related sequences to remove PCR and sequencing errors. V, D and J gene segments were assigned by aligning CDR3 sequences to IMGT reference sequences. Each retained sequence needed at least a six-nucleotide match to both a V gene segment and a J gene segment. A rearrangement was called productive if the CDR3 had no stop codons and remained in frame with V and J, and every other rearrangement was called non-productive. Following IMGT convention, CDR3 was defined as the stretch from the second conserved V-encoded cysteine up to the conserved J-encoded phenylalanine. In an earlier analysis of 587 of the donors, sequences lacking an unambiguous match to a single V gene segment were excluded. An earlier analysis of approximately 590 of the donors classified V segments as functional when productive rearrangements were above 56.7% and as segregating when the standard deviation between donors was above 5%. A statistical classification framework was built for diagnosing cytomegalovirus status from the catalog of TCR beta chain sequences. In a later analysis, V and J genes were assigned by comparing TCR nucleotide sequences against IMGT/GENE-DB human TR gene sequences. Using the TCRdist pipeline, a later analysis assigned CDR3 sequences along with most-parsimonious VDJ recombination scenarios. In a later analysis, each TCR beta chain was defined by its CDR3 amino acid sequence together with its V-gene family, and reads without a unique V-gene family were excluded. In a later analysis, approximately 590 highly shared, low-generation-probability nucleotide sequences were removed to address suspected cross-contamination and a sequencing artifact. In a later analysis, a clonal expansion index was calculated for each public chain from normalized within-repertoire ranks of inferred template counts. In a later analysis, generation probabilities were computed using a VDJ recombination model fitted to out-of-frame rearrangements, and the results were checked against IGoR. A later analysis scored TCR-TCR, TCR-HLA and TCR-CMV co-occurrence with hypergeometric tests, applying a repertoire-size bias correction to TCR pairs. False discovery rates were estimated in a later analysis by permuting HLA or CMV assignments 20 times. In a later analysis, co-occurring TCRs were grouped using DBSCAN, and TCRdist sequence similarity was added for clustering within HLA-allele-positive subsets. Co-occurrence clustering excluded repertoires with fewer than 30,000 or more than 120,000 public chains, plus five with anomalous nucleotide sharing. The clones in this table, taken by TCRdb from immuneACCESS, are in-frame only. Not every clone is retained; where verified, under half of the shortfall comes from an unresolved V gene, and the cause of the rest is unknown. The V and J calls and clone size were taken over from that table, and D and trimming were inferred from the DNA. This sample has about 130,000 clones in its table, and approximately 80% of those were observed once. The ten top clones hold under 5% of the sample.

About this clone: Its antigen has not been determined. Per-base quality was not reported, and no clone a single base away is much larger than it.

In total, around 600 healthy bone marrow donors made up the cohort. Cohort members were all nominally healthy when sampled, although unrecorded immune exposures were likely present. The donor was CMV seropositive and belonged to the group of about 290 seropositive cohort members. A peripheral blood sample was collected from each donor, and TCR beta sequencing was performed on peripheral blood mononuclear cells. Genomic DNA was extracted from the blood cell samples with the Qiagen DNeasy Blood Extraction Kit. The sequenced sample consisted of PBMCs. This TCR was recovered from a male donor in good health and CMV-seropositive. This sequence uses TRBV6-1 and TRBJ2-7; the junction holds 12 bases that match TRBD2. The CDR3 protein: CASSEGTSGGPTYEQYF. In nucleotides, the sequence is TGTGCCAGCAGTGAGGGCACTAGCGGGGGGCCTACCTACGAGCAGTACTTC.